This entry is about one T cell receptor (beta chain). The data are from a study of blood T cell repertoires in COVID-19. Study as a whole: Some COVID-19 samples were acute and others convalescent; all came from the United States, Italy and Spain. PBMCs, B-cell-depleted T cells, or T cells provided the cDNA or gDNA that made up the material.

CDR3 length equals 16 residues. With 5 bases clipped from V and 3 bases from J, the junction kept 7 bases outside the gene matches. CDR1 SGHTA and CDR2 FQGNSA come from the germline V gene. Per the authors' pipeline: For nucleated cells, counts were estimated from reference gene primer amplification. The data were produced by immunoSEQ multiplex PCR, yet TCRdb's version contains in-frame clones alone and is incomplete. That table furnishes V, J and clone size, whereas the DNA furnished D and trimming. This sample has fewer than 250,000 clones, with roughly four fifths found just once. The TCR was taken from a woman in her 50s with acute or convalescent COVID-19. V gene TRBV7-2 combines with J gene TRBJ2-3; TRBD2 agrees at 11 bases. Sequenced input: peripheral blood. The CDR3: CASSDRLAGKTDTQYF. DNA for the CDR3: TGTGCCAGCAGCGATCGACTAGCGGGGAAGACAGATACGCAGTATTTT.